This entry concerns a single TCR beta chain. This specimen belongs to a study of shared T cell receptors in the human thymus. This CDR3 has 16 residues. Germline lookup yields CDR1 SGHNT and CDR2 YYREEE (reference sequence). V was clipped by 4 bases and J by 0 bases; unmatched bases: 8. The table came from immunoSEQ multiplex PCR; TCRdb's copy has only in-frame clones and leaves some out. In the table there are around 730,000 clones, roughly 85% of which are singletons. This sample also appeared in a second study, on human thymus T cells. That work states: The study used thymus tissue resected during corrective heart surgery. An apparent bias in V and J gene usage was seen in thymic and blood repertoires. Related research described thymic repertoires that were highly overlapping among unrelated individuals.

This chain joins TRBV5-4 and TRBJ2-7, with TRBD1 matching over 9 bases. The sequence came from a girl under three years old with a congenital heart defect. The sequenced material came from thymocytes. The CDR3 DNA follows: TGTGCCAGCAGCATTCGGACAGGGGTCTACTCCTACGAGCAGTACTTC. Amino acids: CASSIRTGVYSYEQYF. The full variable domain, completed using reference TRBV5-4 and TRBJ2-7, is ETGVTQSPTHLIKTRGQQVTLRCSSQSGHNTVSWYQQALGQGPQFIFQYYREEENGRGNFPPRFSGLQFPNYSSELNVNALELDDSALYLCASSIRTGVYSYEQYFGPGTRLTVT.